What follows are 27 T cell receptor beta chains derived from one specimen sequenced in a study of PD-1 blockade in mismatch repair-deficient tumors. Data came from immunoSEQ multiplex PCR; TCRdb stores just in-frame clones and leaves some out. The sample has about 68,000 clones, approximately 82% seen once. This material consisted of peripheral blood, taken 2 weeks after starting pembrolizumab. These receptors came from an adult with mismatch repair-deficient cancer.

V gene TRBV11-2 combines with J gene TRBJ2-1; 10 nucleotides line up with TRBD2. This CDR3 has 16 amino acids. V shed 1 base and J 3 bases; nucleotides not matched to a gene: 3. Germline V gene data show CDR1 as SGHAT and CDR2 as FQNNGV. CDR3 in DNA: TGTGCCAGCAGCTTAGGCCGGACTAGCGGCTACAATGAGCAGTTCTTC. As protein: CASSLGRTSGYNEQFF.

Here the CDR3 reads CASSQDKGWADTQYF. Written as DNA, the CDR3 is TGCGCCAGCAGCCAAGATAAAGGGTGGGCAGATACGCAGTATTTT. V usage is TRBV4-3 and J usage is TRBJ2-3; D is ambiguous. V was pared by 0 bases and J by 4 bases, with 11 bases between. This CDR3 is built from 15 residues. Germline V gene lookup returns CDR1 LGHNA and CDR2 YSLEER.

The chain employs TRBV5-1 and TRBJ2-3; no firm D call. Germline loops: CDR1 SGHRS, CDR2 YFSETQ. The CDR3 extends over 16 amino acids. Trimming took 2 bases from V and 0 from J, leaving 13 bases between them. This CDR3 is CASSFQEATSTDTQYF. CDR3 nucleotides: TGCGCCAGCAGCTTCCAGGAAGCAACTAGCACAGATACGCAGTATTTT.

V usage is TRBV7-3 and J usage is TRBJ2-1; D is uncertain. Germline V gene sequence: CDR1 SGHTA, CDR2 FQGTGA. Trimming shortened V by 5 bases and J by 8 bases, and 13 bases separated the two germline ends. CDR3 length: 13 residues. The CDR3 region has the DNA TGTGCCAGCAGCCGTATGGGTGTAGATGAGCAGTTCTTC. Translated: CASSRMGVDEQFF.

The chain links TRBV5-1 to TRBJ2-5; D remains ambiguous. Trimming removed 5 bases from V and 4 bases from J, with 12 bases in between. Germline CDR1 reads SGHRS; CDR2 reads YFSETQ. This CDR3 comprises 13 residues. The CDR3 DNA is TGCGCCAGCAGGCTGGTGGGCGGAGAGACCCAGTACTTC. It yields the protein CASRLVGGETQYF. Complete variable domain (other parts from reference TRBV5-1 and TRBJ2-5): KAGVTQTPRYLIKTRGQQVTLSCSPISGHRSVSWYQQTPGQGLQFLFEYFSETQRNKGNFPGRFSGRQFSNSRSEMNVSTLELGDSALYLCASRLVGGETQYFGPGTRLLVL.

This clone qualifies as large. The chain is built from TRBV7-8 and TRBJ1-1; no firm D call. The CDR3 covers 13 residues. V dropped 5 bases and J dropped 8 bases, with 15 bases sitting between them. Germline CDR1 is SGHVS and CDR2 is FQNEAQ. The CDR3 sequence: CASSPGGAREAFF. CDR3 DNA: TGTGCCAGCAGCCCGGGAGGAGCGCGCGAAGCTTTCTTT.

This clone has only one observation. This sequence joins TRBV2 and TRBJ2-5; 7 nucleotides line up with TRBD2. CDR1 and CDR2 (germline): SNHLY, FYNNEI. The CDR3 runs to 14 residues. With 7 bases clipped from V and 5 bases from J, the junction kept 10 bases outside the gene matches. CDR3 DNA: TGTGCCAGCATTGGGCTAGCGGCCCGGGAGACCCAGTACTTC. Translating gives CASIGLAARETQYF.

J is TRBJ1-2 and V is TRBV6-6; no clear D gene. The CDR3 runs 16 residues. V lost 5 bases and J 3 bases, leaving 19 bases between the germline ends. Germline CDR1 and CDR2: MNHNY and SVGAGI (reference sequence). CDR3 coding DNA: TGTGCCAGCAGTCCCCCCACGGCCCTGCTTGACTATGGCTACACCTTC. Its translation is CASSPPTALLDYGYTF.

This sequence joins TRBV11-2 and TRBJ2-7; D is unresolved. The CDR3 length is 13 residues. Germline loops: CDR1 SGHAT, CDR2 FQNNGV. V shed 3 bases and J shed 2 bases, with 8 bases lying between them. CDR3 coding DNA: TGTGCCAGCAGCTTCGACATCGCCTACGAGCAGTACTTC. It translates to CASSFDIAYEQYF.

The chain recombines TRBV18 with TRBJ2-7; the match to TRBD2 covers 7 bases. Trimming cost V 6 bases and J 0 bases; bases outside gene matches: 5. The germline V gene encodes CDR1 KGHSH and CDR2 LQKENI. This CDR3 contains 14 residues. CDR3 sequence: CASSAGGTSYEQYF. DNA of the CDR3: TGTGCCAGCTCCGCCGGGGGGACCTCCTACGAGCAGTACTTC.

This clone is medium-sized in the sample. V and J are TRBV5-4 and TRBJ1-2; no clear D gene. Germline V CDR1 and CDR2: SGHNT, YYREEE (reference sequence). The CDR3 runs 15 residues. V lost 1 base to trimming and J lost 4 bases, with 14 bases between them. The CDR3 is CASSLLTGRSYGYTF. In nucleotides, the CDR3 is TGTGCCAGCAGCTTGTTAACGGGCCGCTCCTATGGCTACACCTTC.

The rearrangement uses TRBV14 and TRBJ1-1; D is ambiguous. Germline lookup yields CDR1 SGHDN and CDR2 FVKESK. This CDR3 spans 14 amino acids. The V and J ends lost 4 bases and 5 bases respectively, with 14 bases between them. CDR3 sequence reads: CASSPQPARTEAFF. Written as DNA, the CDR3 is TGTGCCAGCAGCCCCCAACCCGCGAGGACTGAAGCTTTCTTT.

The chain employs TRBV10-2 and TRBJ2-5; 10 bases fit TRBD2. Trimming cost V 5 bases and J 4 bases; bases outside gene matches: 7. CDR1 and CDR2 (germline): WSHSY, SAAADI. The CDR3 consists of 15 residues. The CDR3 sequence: CASSPSGRARETQYF. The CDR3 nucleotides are TGCGCCAGCAGTCCCAGCGGGAGGGCCAGAGAGACCCAGTACTTC.

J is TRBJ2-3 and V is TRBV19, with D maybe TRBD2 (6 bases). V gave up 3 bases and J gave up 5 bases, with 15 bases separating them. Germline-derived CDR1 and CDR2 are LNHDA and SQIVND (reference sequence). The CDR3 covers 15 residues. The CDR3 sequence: CASSMISGWGDTQYF. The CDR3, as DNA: TGTGCCAGTAGTATGATTAGCGGCTGGGGAGATACGCAGTATTTT.

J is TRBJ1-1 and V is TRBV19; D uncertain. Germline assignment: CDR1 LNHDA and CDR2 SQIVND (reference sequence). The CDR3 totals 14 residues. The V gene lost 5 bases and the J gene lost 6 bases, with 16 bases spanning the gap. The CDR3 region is CASSLYSARAEAFF. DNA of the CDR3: TGTGCCAGTAGTCTCTACTCGGCGAGGGCTGAAGCTTTCTTT.

The CDR3 DNA follows: TGTGCCAGCAGCCCCCGGTCGAGGAACACTGAAGCTTTCTTT. It is translated as CASSPRSRNTEAFF. The V call is TRBV7-6, the J call TRBJ1-1; no clear D gene. CDR1 is SGHVS and CDR2 is FNYEAQ in the germline V gene. V dropped 5 bases and J dropped 1 base, with 11 bases sitting between them. The CDR3 spans 14 residues. Full variable domain (missing parts from reference TRBV7-6 and TRBJ1-1): GAGVSQSPRYKVTKRGQDVALRCDPISGHVSLYWYRQALGQGPEFLTYFNYEAQQDKSGLPNDRFSAERPEGSISTLTIQRTEQRDSAMYRCASSPRSRNTEAFFGQGTRLTVV.

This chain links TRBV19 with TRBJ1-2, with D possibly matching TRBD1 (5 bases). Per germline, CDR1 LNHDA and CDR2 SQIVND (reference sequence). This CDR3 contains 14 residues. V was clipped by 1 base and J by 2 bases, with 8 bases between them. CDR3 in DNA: TGTGCCAGTAGTATAGGCAGGGCCAACTATGGCTACACCTTC. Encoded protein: CASSIGRANYGYTF.

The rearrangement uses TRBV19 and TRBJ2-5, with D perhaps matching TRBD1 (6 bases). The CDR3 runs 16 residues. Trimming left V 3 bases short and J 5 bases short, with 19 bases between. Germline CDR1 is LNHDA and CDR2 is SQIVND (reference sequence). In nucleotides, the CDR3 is TGTGCCAGTAGTATTAGCAGGGGTTTAGGTCGTGAGACCCAGTACTTC. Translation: CASSISRGLGRETQYF.

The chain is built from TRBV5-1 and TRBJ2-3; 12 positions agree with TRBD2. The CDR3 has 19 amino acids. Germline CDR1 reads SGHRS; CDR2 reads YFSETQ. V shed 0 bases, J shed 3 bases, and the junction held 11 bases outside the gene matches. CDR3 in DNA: TGCGCCAGCAGCTTGGAGGGGGGGACTAGCGGGTCCCGTACAGATACGCAGTATTTT. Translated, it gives CASSLEGGTSGSRTDTQYF. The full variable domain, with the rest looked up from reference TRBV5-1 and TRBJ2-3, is KAGVTQTPRYLIKTRGQQVTLSCSPISGHRSVSWYQQTPGQGLQFLFEYFSETQRNKGNFPGRFSGRQFSNSRSEMNVSTLELGDSALYLCASSLEGGTSGSRTDTQYFGPGTRLTVL.

The CDR3 sequence: CASSLSQPNEKLFF. CDR3 coding DNA: TGCGCCAGCAGCTTGTCCCAGCCTAATGAAAAACTGTTTTTT. The chain is built from TRBV5-1 and TRBJ1-4; D remains ambiguous. Looked up from germline, CDR1 is SGHRS and CDR2 is YFSETQ. Trimming left V 1 base short and J 3 bases short, with 7 bases between. This CDR3 has 14 residues.

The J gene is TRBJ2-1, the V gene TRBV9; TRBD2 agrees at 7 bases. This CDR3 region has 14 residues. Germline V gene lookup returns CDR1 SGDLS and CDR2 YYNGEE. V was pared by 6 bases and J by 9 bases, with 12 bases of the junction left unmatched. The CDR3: CASTLGGGEGEQFF. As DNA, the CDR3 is TGTGCCAGCACCCTAGGTGGGGGGGAAGGTGAGCAGTTCTTC.

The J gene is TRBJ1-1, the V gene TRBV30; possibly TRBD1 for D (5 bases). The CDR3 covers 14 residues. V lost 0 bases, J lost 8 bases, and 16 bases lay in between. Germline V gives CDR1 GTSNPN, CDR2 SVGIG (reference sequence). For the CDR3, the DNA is TGTGCCTGGAGTGTACGACTGACAGAGCAAGAAGCTTTCTTT. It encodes CAWSVRLTEQEAFF.

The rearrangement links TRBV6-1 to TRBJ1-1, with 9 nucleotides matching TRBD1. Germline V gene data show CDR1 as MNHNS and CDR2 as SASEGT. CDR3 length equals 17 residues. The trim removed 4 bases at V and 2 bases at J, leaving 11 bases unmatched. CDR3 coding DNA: TGTGCCAGCAGTGTGCCGGGACAGGGAGGAATTAACACTGAAGCTTTCTTT. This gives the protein CASSVPGQGGINTEAFF.

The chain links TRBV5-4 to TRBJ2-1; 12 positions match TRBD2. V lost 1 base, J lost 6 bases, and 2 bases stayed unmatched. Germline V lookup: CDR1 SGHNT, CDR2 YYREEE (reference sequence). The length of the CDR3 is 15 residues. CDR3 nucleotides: TGTGCCAGCAGCTTGACTAGCGGGAGGTTCAATGAGCAGTTCTTC. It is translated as CASSLTSGRFNEQFF.

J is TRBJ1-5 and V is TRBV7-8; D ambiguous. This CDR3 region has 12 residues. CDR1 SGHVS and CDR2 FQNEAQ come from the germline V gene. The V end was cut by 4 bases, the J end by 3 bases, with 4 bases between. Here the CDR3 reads CASSSDNQPQHF. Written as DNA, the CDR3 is TGTGCCAGCAGCTCCGACAATCAGCCCCAGCATTTT.

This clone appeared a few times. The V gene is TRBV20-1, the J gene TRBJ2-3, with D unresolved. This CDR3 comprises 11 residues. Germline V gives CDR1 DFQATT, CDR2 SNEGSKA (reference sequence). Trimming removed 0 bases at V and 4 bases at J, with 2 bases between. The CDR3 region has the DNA TGCAGTGCTAGAGATGCAGATACGCAGTATTTT. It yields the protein CSARDADTQYF.

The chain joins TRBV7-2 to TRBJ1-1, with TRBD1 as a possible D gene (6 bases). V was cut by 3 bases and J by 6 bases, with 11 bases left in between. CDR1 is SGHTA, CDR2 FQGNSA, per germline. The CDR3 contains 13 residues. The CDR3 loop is CASSFAGAAEAFF. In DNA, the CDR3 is TGTGCCAGCAGCTTCGCAGGGGCCGCTGAAGCTTTCTTT.